This paragraph reports one TCR beta chain. The sample comes from a study of blood T cell repertoires in COVID-19. Clones were read by immunoSEQ multiplex PCR, and TCRdb kept only the in-frame ones, dropping some. The repertoire holds fewer than 200,000 clones, with roughly 76% as singletons. CDR1 is SGHVS, CDR2 FQNEAQ, per germline. This CDR3 comprises 17 residues. J gave up 2 bases and V 2 bases, and 10 bases lay outside the gene matches. This chain connects TRBV7-8 to TRBJ2-7; 9 positions match TRBD2. The receptor comes from an elderly woman with COVID-19, enrolled during active disease. The sequenced material came from peripheral blood. Here the CDR3 reads CASSLSPAGGSAYEQYF. Written as DNA, the CDR3 is TGTGCCAGCAGCTTATCTCCAGCGGGGGGCTCGGCCTACGAGCAGTACTTC.